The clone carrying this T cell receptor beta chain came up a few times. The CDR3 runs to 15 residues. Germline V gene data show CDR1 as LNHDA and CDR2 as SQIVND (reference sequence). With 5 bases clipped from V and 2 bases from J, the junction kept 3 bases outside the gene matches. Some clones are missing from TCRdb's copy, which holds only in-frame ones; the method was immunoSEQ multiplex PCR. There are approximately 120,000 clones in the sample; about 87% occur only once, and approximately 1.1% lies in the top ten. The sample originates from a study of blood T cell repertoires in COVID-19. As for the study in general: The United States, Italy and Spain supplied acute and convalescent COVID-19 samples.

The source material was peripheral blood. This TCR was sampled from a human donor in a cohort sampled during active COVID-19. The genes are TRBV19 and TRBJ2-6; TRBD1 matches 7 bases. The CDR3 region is CASSLQGAGANVLTF. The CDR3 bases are TGTGCCAGTAGTCTCCAGGGGGCTGGGGCCAACGTCCTGACTTTC.